This T cell receptor beta chain stems from a study of blood T cells in healthy people across ages. The length of the CDR3 is 12 residues. Germline CDR1 KGHSH, CDR2 LQKENI. This clonotype has more than one count but fewer than ten. Given a much more abundant clone one base away, this may be a read error. PCR was performed a second time for about 6 to 12 cycles using a sample-barcoded 5' primer and a J-beta primer mix. TCRdb reprocessed the 5' RACE reads via MiXCR and lists one record per CDR3 protein. The table has 1 million or so distinct CDR3 sequences, 40% to 50% seen once. The chain joins TRBV18 to TRBJ2-5; D unclear. The clonotype was recovered from a woman in her sixties or seventies in good health. Sequenced input: blood. The CDR3 spells CASAPGMETQYF. The DNA for the CDR3 is TGTGCCAGCGCACCAGGAATGGAGACCCAGTACTTC.